The 24 T cell receptor beta chains presented below share a single source sample, sequenced in a study of long-term antiretroviral therapy in people with HIV. Sequencing used immunoSEQ v3.0 at survey level. Libraries were prepared by immunoSEQ multiplex PCR; TCRdb keeps only in-frame clonotypes and omits some of them. The table has 15,000 to 20,000 clones, around nine tenths seen once. This specimen was unsorted PBMCs, taken 6.9 years after starting antiretroviral therapy. Receptors were obtained from a man aged 50 to 60 with HIV.

The genes are TRBV7-8 and TRBJ2-5; no clear D gene. The germline CDR1 and CDR2 sequences are SGHVS and FQNEAQ. This CDR3 is built from 11 residues. V was shortened by 1 base and J by 10 bases, with 7 bases between the two germline ends. CDR3 region: CASSLGESQYF. CDR3 bases: TGTGCCAGCAGCTTAGGGGAAAGCCAGTACTTC.

The sample holds one count of this clone. The chain has TRBV6-5 and TRBJ2-1; 7 positions match TRBD1. This CDR3 has 14 residues. CDR1 is MNHEY and CDR2 is SVGAGI in the germline V gene. V gave up 9 bases and J gave up 9 bases; unmatched junction bases: 14. The CDR3: CASLGTAGAREQFF. DNA for the CDR3: TGTGCCAGTTTAGGGACAGCCGGCGCCCGTGAGCAGTTCTTC.

This sequence joins TRBV6-4 and TRBJ2-1; no clear D. The V gene lost 6 bases and the J gene lost 6 bases, with 9 bases spanning the gap. The CDR3 is 12 residues long. The germline gives CDR1 MRHNA, CDR2 SNTAGT. The chain's CDR3 is CASSDQVNEQFF. In DNA, the CDR3 is TGTGCCAGCAGCGACCAGGTCAATGAGCAGTTCTTC.

This rearrangement joins TRBV28 to TRBJ2-2; 14 bases align to TRBD2. The CDR3 is 16 residues long. In germline, CDR1 is MDHEN, CDR2 SYDVKM. After removal of 2 bases from V and 6 bases from J, the junction contained 2 bases not matched to a gene. In nucleotides, the CDR3 is TGTGCCAGCAGTTTAGGACTAGCGGGAGGTTCCGGGGAGCTGTTTTTT. Translating gives CASSLGLAGGSGELFF.

J is TRBJ2-3 and V is TRBV19; D not certain. This CDR3 has 11 residues. Germline CDR1 and CDR2: LNHDA and SQIVND (reference sequence). V dropped 6 bases and J dropped 2 bases, with 3 bases sitting between them. The DNA for the CDR3 is TGTGCCAGTAGCTACACAGATACGCAGTATTTT. Translated: CASSYTDTQYF.

The rearrangement uses TRBV9 and TRBJ1-3; a possible D gene is TRBD1 (5 bases). Germline assignment: CDR1 SGDLS and CDR2 YYNGEE. The V gene lost 3 bases and the J gene lost 4 bases, with 11 bases spanning the gap. The CDR3 contains 14 residues. CDR3 sequence reads: CASSAGTVGNTIYF. Here the CDR3 DNA reads TGTGCCAGCAGCGCCGGGACGGTCGGAAACACCATATATTTT.

This chain links TRBV6-6 with TRBJ2-7; 10 bases are shared with TRBD1. V gave up 5 bases and J gave up 4 bases; unmatched junction bases: 11. Germline CDR1 MNHNY, CDR2 SVGAGI (reference sequence). The CDR3 has 16 amino acids. The CDR3 DNA reads as TGTGCCAGCAGTCCCCTGAAGGGACAGGGGAGGTACGAGCAGTACTTC. Protein product: CASSPLKGQGRYEQYF.

The V call is TRBV4-3, the J call TRBJ2-7; 9 bases fit TRBD2. Unmatched junction bases numbered 3, after V lost 0 bases and J lost 3 bases. CDR3 size: 15 residues. Per germline, CDR1 LGHNA and CDR2 YSLEER. The CDR3 sequence: CASSQDLAGDYEQYF. CDR3 in DNA: TGCGCCAGCAGCCAAGATTTAGCGGGGGACTACGAGCAGTACTTC.

The rearrangement joins TRBV9 to TRBJ1-6; 8 nucleotides agree with TRBD1. Unmatched junction bases numbered 8, after V lost 3 bases and J lost 9 bases. In germline, CDR1 is SGDLS, CDR2 YYNGEE. This CDR3 spans 15 amino acids. The CDR3 DNA follows: TGTGCCAGCAGCGCGTCAGGGGGCATAGGTTCACCCCTCCACTTT. Translated: CASSASGGIGSPLHF.

The genes are TRBV6-6 and TRBJ1-2; 8 bases map to TRBD1. Trimming cost V 4 bases and J 6 bases; bases outside gene matches: 4. Looked up from germline, CDR1 is MNHNY and CDR2 is SVGAGI (reference sequence). The CDR3 contains 13 residues. CDR3 DNA: TGTGCCAGCAGTTTACAGGGGGGCAATGGCTACACCTTC. Translation gives CASSLQGGNGYTF.

This clone was observed a single time. CDR3 sequence (DNA): TGTGCCTGGGGTCGGAGCGGCTACGAGCAGTACTTC. It specifies CAWGRSGYEQYF. The chain is built from TRBV30 and TRBJ2-7; D might be TRBD2 (5 bases). V lost 5 bases, J lost 3 bases, and 11 bases lay in between. CDR3 length: 12 amino acids. The germline gives CDR1 GTSNPN, CDR2 SVGIG (reference sequence).

The V and J genes are TRBV14 and TRBJ2-6; 9 bases align to TRBD1. The CDR3 is 19 residues long. The V gene's germline CDR1 is SGHDN and CDR2 FVKESK. With V trimmed by 4 bases and J by 1 base, 11 bases remained unmatched. The DNA of the CDR3 is TGTGCCAGCAGCCTCCGGACAGGGGCTCTAAGTTCTGGGGCCAACGTCCTGACTTTC. Translated, it gives CASSLRTGALSSGANVLTF.

The rearrangement joins TRBV7-2 to TRBJ2-5, with 9 nucleotides matching TRBD2. Germline V gene sequence: CDR1 SGHTA, CDR2 FQGNSA. CDR3 length: 18 amino acids. V lost 2 bases and J lost 5; bases outside the gene matches: 15. The chain's CDR3 is CASSLFYPGIGLAETQYF. The CDR3 nucleotides are TGTGCCAGCAGCTTATTCTATCCAGGGATAGGACTAGCGGAGACCCAGTACTTC.

The chain carries TRBV5-1 and TRBJ2-5, with a weak D call TRBD1 (5 bases). The CDR3 consists of 15 residues. The germline CDR1 and CDR2 sequences are SGHRS and YFSETQ. V was cut by 0 bases and J by 5 bases, with 14 bases left in between. The CDR3 loop is CASSLGRASRETQYF. The CDR3 DNA is TGCGCCAGCAGCTTGGGCAGGGCAAGTCGGGAGACCCAGTACTTC. Complete variable domain (other parts from reference TRBV5-1 and TRBJ2-5): KAGVTQTPRYLIKTRGQQVTLSCSPISGHRSVSWYQQTPGQGLQFLFEYFSETQRNKGNFPGRFSGRQFSNSRSEMNVSTLELGDSALYLCASSLGRASRETQYFGPGTRLLVL.

The chain recombines TRBV11-2 with TRBJ2-7; TRBD2 is a possible D gene (5 bases). Trimming cost V 5 bases and J 3 bases, with 17 bases left between them. The CDR3 is made up of 15 amino acids. The germline V gene has CDR1 SGHAT and CDR2 FQNNGV. CDR3 sequence (DNA): TGTGCCAGCAGCCCCCGGGAAGGGATGAGCTACGAGCAGTACTTC. It yields the protein CASSPREGMSYEQYF.

The chain is built from TRBV30 and TRBJ2-7, with 12 bases that match TRBD2. V shed 1 base and J 10 bases; nucleotides not matched to a gene: 8. The CDR3 extends over 14 amino acids. Germline CDR1 and CDR2: GTSNPN and SVGIG (reference sequence). CDR3 protein: CAWSAGTSGFGQYF. DNA of the CDR3: TGTGCCTGGAGTGCCGGGACTAGCGGGTTCGGCCAGTACTTC.

The chain joins TRBV5-1 to TRBJ2-3, with 11 bases identical to TRBD2. The germline V gene encodes CDR1 SGHRS and CDR2 YFSETQ. Trimming at V came to 3 bases and at J to 0 bases, leaving 9 bases not matched to a gene. This CDR3 is 18 amino acids long. The CDR3 DNA reads TGCGCCAGCAGCTCCCTTGGGACTAGCGGATCTAGCACAGATACGCAGTATTTT. It encodes CASSSLGTSGSSTDTQYF.

The chain employs TRBV7-3 and TRBJ2-1; 10 nucleotides line up with TRBD2. In germline, CDR1 is SGHTA, CDR2 FQGTGA. The CDR3 has 16 residues. Losses at the gene ends were 5 bases for V and 4 bases for J; bases not matched to a gene: 8. The CDR3 spells CASSPLAGAQYNEQFF. CDR3 bases: TGTGCCAGCAGCCCCCTAGCGGGAGCGCAGTACAATGAGCAGTTCTTC.

This chain joins TRBV19 and TRBJ2-7; 9 bases line up with TRBD2. The CDR3 extends over 16 amino acids. Germline V gene data show CDR1 as LNHDA and CDR2 as SQIVND (reference sequence). V trimming: 5 bases; J trimming: 3 bases; junction bases outside the gene matches: 11. This chain's CDR3 is CASSLPGLAGNYEQYF. The CDR3 nucleotides are TGTGCCAGTAGTTTACCGGGGCTAGCGGGGAACTACGAGCAGTACTTC.

J is TRBJ1-4 and V is TRBV30; 9 bases map to TRBD1. With V trimmed by 2 bases and J by 10 bases, 5 bases remained unmatched. This CDR3 contains 13 residues. Germline lookup yields CDR1 GTSNPN and CDR2 SVGIG (reference sequence). The CDR3 sequence is CAWSFGQGRKLFF. The CDR3, as DNA: TGTGCCTGGAGTTTCGGACAGGGGAGAAAACTGTTTTTT. The complete variable domain, with remaining parts taken from reference TRBV30 and TRBJ1-4, reads SQTIHQWPATLVQPVGSPLSLECTVEGTSNPNLYWYRQAAGRGLQLLFYSVGIGQISSEVPQNLSASRPQDRQFILSSKKLLLSDSGFYLCAWSFGQGRKLFFGSGTQLSVL.

CDR3 sequence: CASSITGGNTEAFF. The DNA of the CDR3 is TGTGCCAGTAGTATCACCGGTGGGAACACTGAAGCTTTCTTT. The rearrangement links TRBV19 to TRBJ1-1; D gene ambiguous. V was cut by 3 bases and J by 1 base, with 9 bases left in between. Germline CDR1 LNHDA, CDR2 SQIVND (reference sequence). This CDR3 contains 14 residues.

The chain employs TRBV9 and TRBJ2-1, with 9 bases lining up with TRBD2. The CDR3 contains 14 residues. V shed 4 bases, J shed 15 bases, and the junction held 14 bases outside the gene matches. Germline V CDR1 and CDR2: SGDLS, YYNGEE. The DNA for the CDR3 is TGTGCCAGCAGCCAACCGGGACTAGCTTTTTCTCTGTTCTTC. It yields the protein CASSQPGLAFSLFF.

V and J are TRBV4-3 and TRBJ2-4; D not resolved. Germline CDR1 is LGHNA and CDR2 is YSLEER. This CDR3 region has 14 residues. V was cut by 4 bases and J by 4 bases, with 11 bases left in between. As DNA, the CDR3 is TGCGCCAGCAGCCCGTCAGGCGGAAAAAACATTCAGTACTTC. It codes for CASSPSGGKNIQYF.

This chain connects TRBV7-9 to TRBJ1-1; 9 bases line up with TRBD1. This CDR3 comprises 19 residues. V lost 0 bases to trimming and J lost 0 bases; unmatched junction nucleotides: 11. In germline, CDR1 is SEHNR, CDR2 FQNEAQ (reference sequence). CDR3 amino acids: CASSLAMGQGPLMNTEAFF. In DNA, the CDR3 is TGTGCCAGCAGCTTAGCGATGGGACAGGGCCCCTTAATGAACACTGAAGCTTTCTTT.